One TCR beta chain is described in this entry. The entry originates in a study of CD8 T cells in Susac syndrome. The RNA input was about 0.5 to 1 ug, and it was reverse transcribed with random hexamers. TCRdb ran MiXCR on the immunoSEQ multiplex PCR reads and lists one entry per CDR3 protein. The sample yields tens of thousands of distinct CDR3 sequences, roughly 95% seen once. CDR3 size: 12 residues. CDR1 is GTSNPN and CDR2 is SVGIG in the germline V gene (reference sequence). V was pared by 1 base and J by 8 bases, with 11 bases between. The chain employs TRBV30 and TRBJ1-2; possibly TRBD1 for D (5 bases). This TCR came from a human donor with Susac syndrome. Sequencing input: CD8+ T cells from PBMCs. The CDR3 sequence: CAWSGGSVGYTF. The CDR3 DNA sequence: TGTGCCTGGAGTGGGGGGTCGGTCGGCTACACCTTC. Complete variable domain (other parts from reference TRBV30 and TRBJ1-2): SQTIHQWPATLVQPVGSPLSLECTVEGTSNPNLYWYRQAAGRGLQLLFYSVGIGQISSEVPQNLSASRPQDRQFILSSKKLLLSDSGFYLCAWSGGSVGYTFGSGTRLTVV.